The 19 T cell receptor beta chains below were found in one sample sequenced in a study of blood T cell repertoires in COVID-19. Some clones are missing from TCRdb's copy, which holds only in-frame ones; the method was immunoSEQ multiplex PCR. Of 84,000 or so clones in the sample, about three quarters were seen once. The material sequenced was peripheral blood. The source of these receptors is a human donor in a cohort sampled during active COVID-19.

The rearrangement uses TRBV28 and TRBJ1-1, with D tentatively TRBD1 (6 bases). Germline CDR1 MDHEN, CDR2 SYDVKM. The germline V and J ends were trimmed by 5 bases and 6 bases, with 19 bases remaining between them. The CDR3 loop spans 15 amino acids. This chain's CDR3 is CASSPPTGNVPEAFF. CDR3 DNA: TGTGCCAGCAGTCCCCCTACAGGGAACGTACCTGAAGCTTTCTTT.

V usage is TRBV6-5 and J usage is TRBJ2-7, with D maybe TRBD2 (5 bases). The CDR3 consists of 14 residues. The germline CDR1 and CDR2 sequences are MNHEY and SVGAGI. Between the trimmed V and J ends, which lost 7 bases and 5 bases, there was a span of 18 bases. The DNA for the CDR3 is TGTGCCAGCAATCGGGGTGGGTGGAACAACGAGCAGTACTTC. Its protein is CASNRGGWNNEQYF.

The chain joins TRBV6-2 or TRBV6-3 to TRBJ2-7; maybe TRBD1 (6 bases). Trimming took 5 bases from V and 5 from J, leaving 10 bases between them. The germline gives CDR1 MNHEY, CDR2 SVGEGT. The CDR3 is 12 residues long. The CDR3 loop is CASSRDTHEQYF. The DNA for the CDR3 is TGTGCCAGCAGTCGGGACACCCACGAGCAGTACTTC.

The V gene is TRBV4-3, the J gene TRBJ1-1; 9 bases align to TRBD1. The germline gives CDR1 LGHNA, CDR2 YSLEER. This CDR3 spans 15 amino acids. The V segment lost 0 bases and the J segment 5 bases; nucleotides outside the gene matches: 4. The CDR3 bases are TGCGCCAGCAGCCAAGAACAGGGGGCGTGGACTGAAGCTTTCTTT. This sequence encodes CASSQEQGAWTEAFF.

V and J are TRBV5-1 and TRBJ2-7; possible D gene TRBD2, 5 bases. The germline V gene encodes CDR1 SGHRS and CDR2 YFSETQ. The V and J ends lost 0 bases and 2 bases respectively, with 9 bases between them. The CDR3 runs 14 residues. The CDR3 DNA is TGCGCCAGCAGCTTGGGTAGCGCTACCTACGAGCAGTACTTC. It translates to CASSLGSATYEQYF. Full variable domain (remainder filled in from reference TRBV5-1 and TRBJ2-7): KAGVTQTPRYLIKTRGQQVTLSCSPISGHRSVSWYQQTPGQGLQFLFEYFSETQRNKGNFPGRFSGRQFSNSRSEMNVSTLELGDSALYLCASSLGSATYEQYFGPGTRLTVT.

The CDR3 protein is CASSLSHSGGYTF. The CDR3 coding sequence is TGTGCCAGCAGTTTAAGTCACAGTGGTGGCTACACCTTC. This chain links TRBV27 with TRBJ1-2; no clear D. Deletions cut 2 bases from V and 7 bases from J, with 11 bases between. CDR3 length: 13 amino acids. Germline V gene lookup returns CDR1 MNHEY and CDR2 SMNVEV (reference sequence).

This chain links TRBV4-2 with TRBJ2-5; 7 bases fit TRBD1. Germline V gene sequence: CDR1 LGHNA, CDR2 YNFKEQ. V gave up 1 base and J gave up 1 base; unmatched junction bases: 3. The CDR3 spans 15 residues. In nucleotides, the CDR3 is TGTGCCAGCAGCCAAGTCGCAGGGGGCCAAGAGACCCAGTACTTC. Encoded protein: CASSQVAGGQETQYF.

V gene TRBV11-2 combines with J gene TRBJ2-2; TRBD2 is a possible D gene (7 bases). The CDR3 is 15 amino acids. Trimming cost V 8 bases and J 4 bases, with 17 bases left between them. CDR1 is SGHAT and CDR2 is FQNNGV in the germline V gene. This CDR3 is CASAAGAAGTGELFF. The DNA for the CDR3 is TGTGCCAGCGCGGCGGGGGCCGCGGGCACCGGGGAGCTGTTTTTT. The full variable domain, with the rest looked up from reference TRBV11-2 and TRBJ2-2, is EAGVAQSPRYKIIEKRQSVAFWCNPISGHATLYWYQQILGQGPKLLIQFQNNGVVDDSQLPKDRFSAERLKGVDSTLKIQPAKLEDSAVYLCASAAGAAGTGELFFGEGSRLTVL.

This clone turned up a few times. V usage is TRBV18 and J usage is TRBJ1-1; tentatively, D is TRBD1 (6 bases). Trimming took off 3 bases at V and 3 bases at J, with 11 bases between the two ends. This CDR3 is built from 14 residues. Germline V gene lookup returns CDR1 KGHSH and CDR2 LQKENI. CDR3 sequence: CASSPDRTYTEAFF. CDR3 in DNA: TGTGCCAGCTCACCTGACAGGACGTACACTGAAGCTTTCTTT.

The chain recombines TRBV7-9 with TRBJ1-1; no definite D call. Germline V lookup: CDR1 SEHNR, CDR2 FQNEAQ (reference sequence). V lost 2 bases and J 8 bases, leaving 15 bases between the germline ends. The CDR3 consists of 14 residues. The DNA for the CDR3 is TGTGCCAGCAGCTTACTTTTCGCCGGGAGAGAAGCTTTCTTT. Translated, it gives CASSLLFAGREAFF. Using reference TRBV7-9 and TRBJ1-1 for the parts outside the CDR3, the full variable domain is DTGVSQNPRHKITKRGQNVTFRCDPISEHNRLYWYRQTLGQGPEFLTYFQNEAQLEKSRLLSDRFSAERPKGSFSTLEIQRTEQGDSAMYLCASSLLFAGREAFFGQGTRLTVV.

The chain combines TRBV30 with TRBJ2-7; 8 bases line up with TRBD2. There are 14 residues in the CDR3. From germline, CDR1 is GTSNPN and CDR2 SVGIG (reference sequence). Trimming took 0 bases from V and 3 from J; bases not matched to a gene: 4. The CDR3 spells CAWSVTSGRYEQYF. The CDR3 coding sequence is TGTGCCTGGAGTGTAACTAGCGGCCGCTACGAGCAGTACTTC.

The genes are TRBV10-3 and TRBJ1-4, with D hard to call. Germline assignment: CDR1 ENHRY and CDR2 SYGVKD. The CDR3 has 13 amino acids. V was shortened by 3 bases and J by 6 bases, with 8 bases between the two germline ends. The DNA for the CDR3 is TGTGCCATCAGTGAAGTTCGGGATGAAAAACTGTTTTTT. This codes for CAISEVRDEKLFF.

The CDR3 spells CASPPPPGTRNTEAFF. The CDR3 DNA reads as TGTGCCAGTCCTCCTCCGCCAGGGACAAGGAACACTGAAGCTTTCTTT. This chain links TRBV28 with TRBJ1-1; possibly TRBD1 for D (6 bases). From germline, CDR1 is MDHEN and CDR2 SYDVKM. Trimming cost V 9 bases and J 1 base, with 21 bases left between them. The CDR3 length is 16 residues.

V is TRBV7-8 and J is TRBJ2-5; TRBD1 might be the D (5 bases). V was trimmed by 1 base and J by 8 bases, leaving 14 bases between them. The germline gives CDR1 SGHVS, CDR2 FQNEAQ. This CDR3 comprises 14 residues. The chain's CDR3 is CASSLENSGATQYF. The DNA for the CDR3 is TGTGCCAGCAGCTTAGAGAACTCTGGGGCTACCCAGTACTTC.

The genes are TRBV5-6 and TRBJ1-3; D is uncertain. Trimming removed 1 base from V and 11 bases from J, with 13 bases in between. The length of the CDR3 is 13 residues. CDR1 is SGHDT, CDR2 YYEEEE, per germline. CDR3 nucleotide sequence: TGTGCCAGCAGCTTGTGGAGGGCCGGGCCCATATATTTT. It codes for CASSLWRAGPIYF.

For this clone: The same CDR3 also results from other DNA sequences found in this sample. CDR3 loop: CASSKGQGGGTEAFF. CDR3 nucleotides: TGTGCCAGCAGCAAAGGACAGGGCGGAGGGACTGAAGCTTTCTTT. This chain joins TRBV21-1 and TRBJ1-1; the table's D gene call, TRBD1, was not cross checked with the DNA. TRBV21-1 is flagged as a pseudogene. The CDR3 is 15 residues long.

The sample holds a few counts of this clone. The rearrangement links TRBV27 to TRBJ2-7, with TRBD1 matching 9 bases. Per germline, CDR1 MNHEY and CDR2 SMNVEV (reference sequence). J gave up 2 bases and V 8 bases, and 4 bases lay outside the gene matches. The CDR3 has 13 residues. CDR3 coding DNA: TGTGCCAGCGGAAGGACAGGGGCCTACGAGCAGTACTTC. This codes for CASGRTGAYEQYF.

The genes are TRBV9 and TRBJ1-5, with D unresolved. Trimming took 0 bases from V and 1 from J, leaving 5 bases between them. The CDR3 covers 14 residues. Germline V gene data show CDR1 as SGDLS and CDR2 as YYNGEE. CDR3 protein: CASSVDQSNQPQHF. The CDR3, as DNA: TGTGCCAGCAGCGTAGATCAGAGCAATCAGCCCCAGCATTTT.

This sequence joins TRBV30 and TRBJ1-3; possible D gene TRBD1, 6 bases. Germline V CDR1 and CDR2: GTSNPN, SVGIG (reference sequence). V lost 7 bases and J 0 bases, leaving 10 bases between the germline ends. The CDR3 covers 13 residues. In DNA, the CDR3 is TGTGCCTCGGACAGTCACTCTGGAAACACCATATATTTT. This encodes CASDSHSGNTIYF.